The present entry profiles one TCR beta chain with its context. The data are from a study of Ad26.COV2.S vaccination and SARS-CoV-2 variants. Germline-derived CDR1 and CDR2 are LGHNA and YSLEER. With 1 base clipped from V and 8 bases from J, the junction kept 13 bases outside the gene matches. There are 17 residues in the CDR3. The treatment is: approximately 18 received Ad26.COV2.S at low or high dose, single or two shots; about 5 received placebo; per-sample allocation not given. At day 63 after the first vaccine or placebo injection, samples were drawn. This table comes from immunoSEQ multiplex PCR, and its TCRdb copy is limited to in-frame clones, with some not included. The sample consists of about 420,000 clones, roughly 90% of them appearing once.

The sequence was obtained from a person between 18 and 59 years old who received the Ad26.COV2.S COVID-19 vaccine or a placebo. The sequenced sample was peripheral blood, obtained in a trial of Ad26.COV2.S vaccine versus placebo. The chain has TRBV4-3 and TRBJ2-1, with 8 bases aligning to TRBD1. CDR3 loop: CASSQAGRTDRAHEQFF. Here the CDR3 DNA reads TGCGCCAGCAGCCAAGCGGGAAGGACGGACAGGGCCCATGAGCAGTTCTTC.